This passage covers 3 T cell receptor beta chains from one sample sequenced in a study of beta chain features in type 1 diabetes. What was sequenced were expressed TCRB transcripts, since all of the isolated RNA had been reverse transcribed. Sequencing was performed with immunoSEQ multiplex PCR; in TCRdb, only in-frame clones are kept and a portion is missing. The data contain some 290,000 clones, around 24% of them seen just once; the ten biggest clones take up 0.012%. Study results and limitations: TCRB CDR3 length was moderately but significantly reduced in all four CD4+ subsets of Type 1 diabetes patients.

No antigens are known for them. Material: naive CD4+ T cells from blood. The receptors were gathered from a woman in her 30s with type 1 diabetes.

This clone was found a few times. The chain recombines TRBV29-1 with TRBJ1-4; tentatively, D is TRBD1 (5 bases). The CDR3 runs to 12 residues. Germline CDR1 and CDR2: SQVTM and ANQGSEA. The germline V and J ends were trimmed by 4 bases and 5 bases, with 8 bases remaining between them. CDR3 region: CSVGRGNEKLFF. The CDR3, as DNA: TGCAGCGTTGGTAGGGGAAATGAAAAACTGTTTTTT.

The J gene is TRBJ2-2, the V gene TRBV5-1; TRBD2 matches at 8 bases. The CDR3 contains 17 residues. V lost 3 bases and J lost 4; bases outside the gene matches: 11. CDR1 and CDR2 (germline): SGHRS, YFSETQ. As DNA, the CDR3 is TGCGCCAGCAGCTCAGGCAGAACTAGCGGCGTCACCGGGGAGCTGTTTTTT. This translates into CASSSGRTSGVTGELFF.

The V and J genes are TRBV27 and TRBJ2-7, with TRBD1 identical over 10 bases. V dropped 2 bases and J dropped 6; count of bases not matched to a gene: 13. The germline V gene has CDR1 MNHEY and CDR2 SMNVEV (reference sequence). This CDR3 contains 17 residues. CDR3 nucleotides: TGTGCCAGCAGTTTACGTTACCGGACAGGGGGAGGTCTCGAGCAGTACTTC. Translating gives CASSLRYRTGGGLEQYF.